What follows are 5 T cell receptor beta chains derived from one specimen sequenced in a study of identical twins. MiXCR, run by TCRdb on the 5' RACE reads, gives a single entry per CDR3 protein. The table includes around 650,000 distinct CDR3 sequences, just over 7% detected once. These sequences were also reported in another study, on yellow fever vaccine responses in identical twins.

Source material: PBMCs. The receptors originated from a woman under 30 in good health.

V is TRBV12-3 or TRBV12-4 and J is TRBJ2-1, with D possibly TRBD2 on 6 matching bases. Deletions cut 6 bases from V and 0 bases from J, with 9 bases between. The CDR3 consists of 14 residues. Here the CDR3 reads CASRGLSSYNEQFF. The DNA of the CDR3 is TGTGCCAGCAGGGGACTGAGCTCCTACAATGAGCAGTTCTTC.

This CDR3 is CATSDFQGAETQYF. The CDR3 nucleotides are TGTGCCACCAGTGATTTTCAGGGTGCAGAGACCCAGTACTTC. V and J are TRBV24-1 and TRBJ2-5; TRBD1 might be the D (5 bases). CDR1 is KGHDR, CDR2 SFDVKD, per germline. Trimming removed 1 base at V and 4 bases at J, with 9 bases between. This CDR3 has 14 amino acids.

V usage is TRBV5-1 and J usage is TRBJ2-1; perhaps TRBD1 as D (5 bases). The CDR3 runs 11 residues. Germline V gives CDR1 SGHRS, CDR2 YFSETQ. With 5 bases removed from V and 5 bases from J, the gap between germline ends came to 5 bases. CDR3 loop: CASRTDNEQFF. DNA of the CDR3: TGCGCCAGCAGGACAGACAATGAGCAGTTCTTC.

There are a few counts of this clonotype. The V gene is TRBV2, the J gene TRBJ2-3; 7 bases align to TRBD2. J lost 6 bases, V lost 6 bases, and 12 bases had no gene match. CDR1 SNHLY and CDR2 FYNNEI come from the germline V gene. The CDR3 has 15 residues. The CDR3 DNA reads TGTGCCAGCAGCGGACTAGAGAGTATTCCCGATACGCAGTATTTT. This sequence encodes CASSGLESIPDTQYF.

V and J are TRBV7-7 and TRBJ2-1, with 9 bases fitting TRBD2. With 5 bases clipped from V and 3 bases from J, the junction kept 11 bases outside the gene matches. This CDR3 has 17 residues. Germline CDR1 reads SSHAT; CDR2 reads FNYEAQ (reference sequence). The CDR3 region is CASSPAGGRVRYNEQFF. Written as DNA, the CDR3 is TGTGCCAGCAGCCCGGCGGGAGGGAGGGTTCGCTACAATGAGCAGTTCTTC.